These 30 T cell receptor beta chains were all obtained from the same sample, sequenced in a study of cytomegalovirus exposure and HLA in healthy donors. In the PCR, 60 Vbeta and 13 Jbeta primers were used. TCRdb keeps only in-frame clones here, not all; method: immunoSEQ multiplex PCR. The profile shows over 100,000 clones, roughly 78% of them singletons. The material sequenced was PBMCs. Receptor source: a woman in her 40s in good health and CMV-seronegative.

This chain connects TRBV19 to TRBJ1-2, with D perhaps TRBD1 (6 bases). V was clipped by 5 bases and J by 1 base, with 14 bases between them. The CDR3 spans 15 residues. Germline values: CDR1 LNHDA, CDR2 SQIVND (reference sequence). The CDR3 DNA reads TGTGCCAGTAGTGAGGTCATAGGGGGTAACTATGGCTACACCTTC. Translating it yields CASSEVIGGNYGYTF.

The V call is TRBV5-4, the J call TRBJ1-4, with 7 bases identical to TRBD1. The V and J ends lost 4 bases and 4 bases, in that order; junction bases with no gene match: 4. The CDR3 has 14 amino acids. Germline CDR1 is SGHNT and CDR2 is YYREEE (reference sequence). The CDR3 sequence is CASSQGESNEKLFF. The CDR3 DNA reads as TGTGCCAGCAGCCAGGGGGAGAGTAATGAAAAACTGTTTTTT.

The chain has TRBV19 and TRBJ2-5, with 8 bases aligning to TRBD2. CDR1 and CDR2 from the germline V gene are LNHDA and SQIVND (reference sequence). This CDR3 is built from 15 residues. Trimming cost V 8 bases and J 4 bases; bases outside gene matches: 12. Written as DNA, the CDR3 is TGTGCCAGTTGTCCGGGACTAGGTGGGCTAGAGACCCAGTACTTC. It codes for CASCPGLGGLETQYF.

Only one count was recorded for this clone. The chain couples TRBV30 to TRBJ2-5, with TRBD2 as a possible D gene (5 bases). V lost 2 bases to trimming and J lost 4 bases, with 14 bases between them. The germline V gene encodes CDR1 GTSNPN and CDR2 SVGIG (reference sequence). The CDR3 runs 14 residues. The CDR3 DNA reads TGTGCCTGGAGTAACTGGGGAGATGGAGAGACCCAGTACTTC. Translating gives CAWSNWGDGETQYF. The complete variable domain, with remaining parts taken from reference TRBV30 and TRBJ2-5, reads SQTIHQWPATLVQPVGSPLSLECTVEGTSNPNLYWYRQAAGRGLQLLFYSVGIGQISSEVPQNLSASRPQDRQFILSSKKLLLSDSGFYLCAWSNWGDGETQYFGPGTRLLVL.

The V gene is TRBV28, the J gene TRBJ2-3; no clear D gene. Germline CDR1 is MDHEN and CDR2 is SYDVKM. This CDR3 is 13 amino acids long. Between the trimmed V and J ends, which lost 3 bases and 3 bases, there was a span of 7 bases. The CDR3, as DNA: TGTGCCAGCAGTTTCCCGGGTACAGATACGCAGTATTTT. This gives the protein CASSFPGTDTQYF.

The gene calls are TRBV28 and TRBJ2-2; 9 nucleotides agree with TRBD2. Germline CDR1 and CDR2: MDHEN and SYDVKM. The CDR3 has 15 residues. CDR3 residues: CAAGILAGNTGELFF. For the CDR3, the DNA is TGTGCAGCAGGTATACTAGCGGGTAACACCGGGGAGCTGTTTTTT.

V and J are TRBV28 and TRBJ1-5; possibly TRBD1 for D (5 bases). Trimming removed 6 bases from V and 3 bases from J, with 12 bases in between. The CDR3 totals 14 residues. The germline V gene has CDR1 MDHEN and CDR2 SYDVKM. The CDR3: CASRSTGPNQPQHF. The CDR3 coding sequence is TGTGCCAGCAGGTCCACAGGACCCAATCAGCCCCAGCATTTT.

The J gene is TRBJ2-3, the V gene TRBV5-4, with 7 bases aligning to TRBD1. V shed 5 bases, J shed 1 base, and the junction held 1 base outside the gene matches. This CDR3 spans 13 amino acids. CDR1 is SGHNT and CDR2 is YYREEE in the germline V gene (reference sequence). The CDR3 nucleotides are TGTGCCAGCAGAACAGGGGGCACAGATACGCAGTATTTT. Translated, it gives CASRTGGTDTQYF.

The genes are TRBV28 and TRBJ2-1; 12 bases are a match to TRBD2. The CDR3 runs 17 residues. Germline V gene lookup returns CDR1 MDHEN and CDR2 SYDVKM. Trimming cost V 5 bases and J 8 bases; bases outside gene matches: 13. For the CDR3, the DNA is TGTGCCAGCAGTACCCCCCAACTAGCGGGAGGTCAGTATGAGCAGTTCTTC. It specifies CASSTPQLAGGQYEQFF.

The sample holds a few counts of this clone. As DNA, the CDR3 is TGTGCCAGCAGCTTGTTTCTAGATGCAGATACGCAGTATTTT. Protein: CASSLFLDADTQYF. J is TRBJ2-3 and V is TRBV5-8; D gene uncertain. This CDR3 is built from 14 residues. With 1 base removed from V and 4 bases from J, the gap between germline ends came to 10 bases. Per the germline V gene, CDR1 is SGHTS and CDR2 is YDEGEE.

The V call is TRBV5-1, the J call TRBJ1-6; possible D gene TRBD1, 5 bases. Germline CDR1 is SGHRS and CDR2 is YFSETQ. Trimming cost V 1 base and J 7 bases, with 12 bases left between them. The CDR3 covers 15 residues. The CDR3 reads CASSLKGLLNSPLHF. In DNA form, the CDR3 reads TGCGCCAGCAGCTTGAAGGGACTGCTGAATTCACCCCTCCACTTT.

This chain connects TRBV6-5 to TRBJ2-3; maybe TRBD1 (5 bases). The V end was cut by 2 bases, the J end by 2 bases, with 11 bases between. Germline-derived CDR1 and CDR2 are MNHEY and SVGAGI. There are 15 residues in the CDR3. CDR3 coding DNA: TGTGCCAGCAGTTACGGGGCCCGGTCCACAGATACGCAGTATTTT. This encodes CASSYGARSTDTQYF.

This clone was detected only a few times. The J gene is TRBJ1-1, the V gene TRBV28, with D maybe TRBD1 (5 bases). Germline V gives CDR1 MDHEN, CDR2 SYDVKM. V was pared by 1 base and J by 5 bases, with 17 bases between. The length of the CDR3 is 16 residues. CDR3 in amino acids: CASSLSGGDRKTEAFF. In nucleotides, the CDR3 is TGTGCCAGCAGTTTATCGGGGGGGGATAGAAAGACTGAAGCTTTCTTT.

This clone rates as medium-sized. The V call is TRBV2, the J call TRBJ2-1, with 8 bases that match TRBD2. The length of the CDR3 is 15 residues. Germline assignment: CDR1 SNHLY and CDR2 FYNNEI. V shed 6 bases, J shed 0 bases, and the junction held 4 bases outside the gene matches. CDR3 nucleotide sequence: TGTGCCAGCAGGAAGAGCGGGAGCTCCTACAATGAGCAGTTCTTC. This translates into CASRKSGSSYNEQFF.

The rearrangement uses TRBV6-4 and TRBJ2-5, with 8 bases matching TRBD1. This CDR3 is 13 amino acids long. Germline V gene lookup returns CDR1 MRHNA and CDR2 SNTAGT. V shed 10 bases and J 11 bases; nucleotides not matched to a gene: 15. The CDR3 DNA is TGTGCCACCTGCAGGGACAGGCGCTTCTGGCAGTACTTC. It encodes CATCRDRRFWQYF.

The CDR3 loop reads CASSALGGEGLRQYF. The CDR3 coding sequence is TGTGCCAGCAGTGCCCTGGGGGGGGAGGGCCTCCGGCAGTACTTC. V usage is TRBV27 and J usage is TRBJ2-7; TRBD2 aligns across 7 bases. With 5 bases clipped from V and 9 bases from J, the junction kept 16 bases outside the gene matches. From germline, CDR1 is MNHEY and CDR2 SMNVEV (reference sequence). CDR3 length equals 15 residues.

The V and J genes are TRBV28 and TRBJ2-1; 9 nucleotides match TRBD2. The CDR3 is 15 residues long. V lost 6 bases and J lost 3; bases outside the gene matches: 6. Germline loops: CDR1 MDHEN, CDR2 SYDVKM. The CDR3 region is CASSASGAVYNEQFF. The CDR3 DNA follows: TGTGCCAGCAGCGCTAGCGGGGCAGTCTACAATGAGCAGTTCTTC.

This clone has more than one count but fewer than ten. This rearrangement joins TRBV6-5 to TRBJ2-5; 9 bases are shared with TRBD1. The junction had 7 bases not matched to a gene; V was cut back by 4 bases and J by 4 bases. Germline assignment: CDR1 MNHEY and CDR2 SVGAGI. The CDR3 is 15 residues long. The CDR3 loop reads CASSSRDRVTETQYF. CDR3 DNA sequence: TGTGCCAGCAGTTCCCGGGACAGGGTAACAGAGACCCAGTACTTC.

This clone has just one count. The CDR3 loop reads CASSEGSEQFF. DNA of the CDR3: TGTGCCAGTAGCGAAGGTAGCGAGCAGTTCTTC. V is TRBV19 and J is TRBJ2-1, with no clear D. Trimming shortened V by 6 bases and J by 10 bases, and 10 bases separated the two germline ends. Germline CDR1 reads LNHDA; CDR2 reads SQIVND (reference sequence). This CDR3 contains 11 residues.

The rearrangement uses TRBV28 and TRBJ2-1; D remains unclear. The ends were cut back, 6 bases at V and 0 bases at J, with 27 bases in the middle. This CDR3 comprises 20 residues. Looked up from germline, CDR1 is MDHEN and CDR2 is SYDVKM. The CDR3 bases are TGTGCCAGCAGATCCCGACAAATCAGTAGGTTTCAGAGCTCCTACAATGAGCAGTTCTTC. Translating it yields CASRSRQISRFQSSYNEQFF.

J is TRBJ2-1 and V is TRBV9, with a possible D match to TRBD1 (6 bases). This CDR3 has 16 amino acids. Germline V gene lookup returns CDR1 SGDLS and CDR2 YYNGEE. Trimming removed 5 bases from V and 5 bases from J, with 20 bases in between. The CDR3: CASSVSGTHGNNEQFF. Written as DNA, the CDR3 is TGTGCCAGCAGTGTTTCCGGGACACACGGAAACAATGAGCAGTTCTTC.

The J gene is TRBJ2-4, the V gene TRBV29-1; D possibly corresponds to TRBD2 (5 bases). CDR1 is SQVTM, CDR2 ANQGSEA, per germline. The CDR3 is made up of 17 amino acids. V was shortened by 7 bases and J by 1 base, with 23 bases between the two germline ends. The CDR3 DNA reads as TGCAGCGCCCGAGGGCCCCTGGGCCGAGCGGCCAAAAACATTCAGTACTTC. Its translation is CSARGPLGRAAKNIQYF.

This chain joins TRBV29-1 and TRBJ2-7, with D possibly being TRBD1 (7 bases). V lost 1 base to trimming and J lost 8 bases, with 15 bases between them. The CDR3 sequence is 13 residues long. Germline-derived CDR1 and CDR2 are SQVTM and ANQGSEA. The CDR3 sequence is CSVEAGGQTQQYF. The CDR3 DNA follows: TGCAGCGTTGAAGCCGGGGGACAGACACAGCAGTACTTC.

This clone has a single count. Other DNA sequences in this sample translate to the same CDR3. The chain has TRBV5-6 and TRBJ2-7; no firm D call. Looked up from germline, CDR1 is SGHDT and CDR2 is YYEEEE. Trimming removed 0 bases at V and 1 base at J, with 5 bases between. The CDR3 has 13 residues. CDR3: CASSLGASYEQYF. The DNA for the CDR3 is TGTGCCAGCAGCTTGGGAGCGTCCTACGAGCAGTACTTC.

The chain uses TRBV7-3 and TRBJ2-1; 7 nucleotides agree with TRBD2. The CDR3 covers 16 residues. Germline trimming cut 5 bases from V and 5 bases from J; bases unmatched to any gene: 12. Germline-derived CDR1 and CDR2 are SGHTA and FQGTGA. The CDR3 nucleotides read TGTGCCAGCAGCGCTCGGCGGGAGACCCCCCACAATGAGCAGTTCTTC. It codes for CASSARRETPHNEQFF. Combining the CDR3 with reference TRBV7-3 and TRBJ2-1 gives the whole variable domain GAGVSQTPSNKVTEKGKYVELRCDPISGHTALYWYRQSLGQGPEFLIYFQGTGAADDSGLPNDRFFAVRPEGSVSTLKIQRTERGDSAVYLCASSARRETPHNEQFFGPGTRLTVL.

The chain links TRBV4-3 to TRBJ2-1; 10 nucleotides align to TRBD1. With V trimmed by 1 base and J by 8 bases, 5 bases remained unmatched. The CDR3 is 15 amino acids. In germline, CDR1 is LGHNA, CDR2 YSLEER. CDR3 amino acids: CASSQGTGGGHEQFF. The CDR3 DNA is TGCGCCAGCAGCCAAGGGACAGGGGGGGGGCATGAGCAGTTCTTC.

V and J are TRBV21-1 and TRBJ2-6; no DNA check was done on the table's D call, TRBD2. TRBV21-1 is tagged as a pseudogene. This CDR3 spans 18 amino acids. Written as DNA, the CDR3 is TGTGCCAGCAAAACCTCGGGGGAGATTTTCTCTGGGGCCAACGTCCTGACTTTC. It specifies CASKTSGEIFSGANVLTF.

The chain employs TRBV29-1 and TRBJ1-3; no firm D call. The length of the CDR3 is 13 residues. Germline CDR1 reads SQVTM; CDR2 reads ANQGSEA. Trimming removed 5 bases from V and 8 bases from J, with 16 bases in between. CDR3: CSVRRAGLDTIYF. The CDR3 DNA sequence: TGCAGCGTTCGCCGGGCGGGGTTGGACACCATATATTTT.

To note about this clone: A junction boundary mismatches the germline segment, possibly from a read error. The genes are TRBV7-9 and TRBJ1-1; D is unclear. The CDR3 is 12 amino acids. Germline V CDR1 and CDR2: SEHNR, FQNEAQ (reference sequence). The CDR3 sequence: CSSSYRNTEAFF. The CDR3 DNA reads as TGTTCCAGCAGCTATCGGAACACTGAAGCTTTCTTT.

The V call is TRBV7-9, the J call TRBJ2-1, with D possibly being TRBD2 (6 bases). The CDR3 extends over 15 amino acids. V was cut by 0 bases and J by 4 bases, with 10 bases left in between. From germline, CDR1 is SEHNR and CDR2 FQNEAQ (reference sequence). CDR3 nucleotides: TGTGCCAGCAGCTTAGCGACTAGGGCATACAATGAGCAGTTCTTC. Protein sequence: CASSLATRAYNEQFF.